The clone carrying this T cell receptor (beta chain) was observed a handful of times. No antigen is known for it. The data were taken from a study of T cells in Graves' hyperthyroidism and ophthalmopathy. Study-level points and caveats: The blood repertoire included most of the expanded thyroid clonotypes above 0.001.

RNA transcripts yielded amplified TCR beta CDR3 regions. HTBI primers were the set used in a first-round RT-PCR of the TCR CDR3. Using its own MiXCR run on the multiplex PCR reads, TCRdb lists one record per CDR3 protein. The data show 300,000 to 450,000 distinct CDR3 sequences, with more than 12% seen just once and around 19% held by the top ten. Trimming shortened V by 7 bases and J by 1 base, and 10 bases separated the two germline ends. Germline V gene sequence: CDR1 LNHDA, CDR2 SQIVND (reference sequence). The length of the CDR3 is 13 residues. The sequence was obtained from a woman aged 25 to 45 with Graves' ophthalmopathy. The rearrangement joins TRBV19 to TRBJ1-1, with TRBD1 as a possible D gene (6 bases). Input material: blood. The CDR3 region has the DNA TGTGCCAGTACGGGACACCCGAACACTGAAGCTTTCTTT. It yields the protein CASTGHPNTEAFF. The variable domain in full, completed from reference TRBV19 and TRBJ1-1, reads DGGITQSPKYLFRKEGQNVTLSCEQNLNHDAMYWYRQDPGQGLRLIYYSQIVNDFQKGDIAEGYSVSREKKESFPLTVTSAQKNPTAFYLCASTGHPNTEAFFGQGTRLTVV.